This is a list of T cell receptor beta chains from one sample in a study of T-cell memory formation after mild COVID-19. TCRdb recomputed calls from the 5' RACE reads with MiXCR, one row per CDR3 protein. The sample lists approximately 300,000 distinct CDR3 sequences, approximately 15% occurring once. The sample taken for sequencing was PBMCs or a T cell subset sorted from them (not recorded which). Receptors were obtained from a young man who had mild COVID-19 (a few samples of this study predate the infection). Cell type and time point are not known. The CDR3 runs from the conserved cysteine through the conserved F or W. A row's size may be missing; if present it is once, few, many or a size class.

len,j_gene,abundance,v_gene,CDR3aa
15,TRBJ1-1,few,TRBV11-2,CASSLDWTGNTEAFF
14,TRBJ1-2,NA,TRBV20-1,CSAAQGGRSYGYTF
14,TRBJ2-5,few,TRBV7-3,CASSHPDSPGTQYF
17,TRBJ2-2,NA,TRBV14,CASSQGALAGDTGELFF
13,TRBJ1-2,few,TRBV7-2,CASSLARQYGYTF
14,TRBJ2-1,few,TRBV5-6,CASSSDSHDNEQFF
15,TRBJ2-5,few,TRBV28,CASSFHLAGQETQYF
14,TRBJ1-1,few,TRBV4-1,CASSQERMGPEAFF
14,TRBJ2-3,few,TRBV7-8,CASSLVSGGAAQYF
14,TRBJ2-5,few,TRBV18,CASQNQRGQETQYF
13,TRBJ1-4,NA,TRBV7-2,CASSRGQQEKLFF
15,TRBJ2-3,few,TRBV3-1,CASSQYSGSTDTQYF
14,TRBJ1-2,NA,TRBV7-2,CASSATGPNYGYTF
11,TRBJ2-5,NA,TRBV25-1,CASSRVETQYF
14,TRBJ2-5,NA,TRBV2,CASSGVTVQETQYF
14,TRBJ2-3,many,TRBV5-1,CASSRISSTDTQYF
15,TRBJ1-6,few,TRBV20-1,CSARVTGSYNSPLHF
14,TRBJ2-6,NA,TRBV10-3,CAISGGQGANVLTF
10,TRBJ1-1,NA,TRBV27,CASIKGVAFF
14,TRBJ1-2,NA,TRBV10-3,CAISESVGNYGYTF
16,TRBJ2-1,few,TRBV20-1,CSARDLLAGEYNEQFF
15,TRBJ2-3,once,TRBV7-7,CASSLGTSFTDTQYF
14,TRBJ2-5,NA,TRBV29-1,CSVEALEGRETQYF
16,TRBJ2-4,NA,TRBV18,CASSPGTGITKNIQYF
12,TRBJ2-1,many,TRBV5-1,CASSLRVGEQFF
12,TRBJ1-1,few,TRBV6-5,CASSPRSTEAFF
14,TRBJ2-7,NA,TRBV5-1,CASSPGQGYYEQYF
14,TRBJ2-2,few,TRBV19,CASSISGLAGELFF
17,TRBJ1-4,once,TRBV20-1,CSANLGAPFSTNEKLFF
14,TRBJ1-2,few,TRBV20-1,CSASQGTRGYGYTF
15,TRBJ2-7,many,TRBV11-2,CASSFRSSNSYEQYF
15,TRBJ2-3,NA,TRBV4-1,CASSQFPTSTDTQYF
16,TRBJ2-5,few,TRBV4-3,CASSPGLAGHQETQYF
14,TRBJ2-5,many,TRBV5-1,CASSLDWGKETQYF
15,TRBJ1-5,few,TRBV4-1,CASSRQGQRNQPQHF
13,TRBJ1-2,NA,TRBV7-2,CASSLVGGQGYTF
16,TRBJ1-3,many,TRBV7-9,CASRTGTGGSGNTIYF
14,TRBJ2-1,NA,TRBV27,CASSSTRQPNEQFF